Below, 24 T cell receptor beta chains from the same sample are listed, as sequenced in a study of cytomegalovirus exposure and HLA in healthy donors (dated by TCRdb to 2016 to 2017). Library method: the immunoSEQ multiplex PCR assay. A mixture of 60 forward primers for TCR Vbeta segments and 13 reverse primers for TCR Jbeta segments was used in the multiplex PCR. The table was pulled from immuneACCESS by TCRdb, which kept in-frame rearrangements only. Such tables lose some clones; where checked, under half of the loss comes from unresolved V genes, and the rest has no known cause. The sample table shows fewer than 200,000 clones, and 65% to 85% are seen once. The ten largest account for 7% to 7.5% of the sample. Sequencing was carried out using PBMCs. Every receptor here comes from a man aged 35 to 55 in good health and CMV-seropositive.

The rearrangement links TRBV20-1 to TRBJ2-5; D is unclear. The CDR3 consists of 11 residues. V was shortened by 4 bases and J by 3 bases, with 6 bases between the two germline ends. Germline V gene lookup returns CDR1 DFQATT and CDR2 SNEGSKA (reference sequence). This CDR3 reads CSAIPEETQYF. CDR3 coding DNA: TGCAGTGCTATCCCCGAAGAGACCCAGTACTTC.

The chain has TRBV5-1 and TRBJ2-7; 10 bases agree with TRBD1. Looked up from germline, CDR1 is SGHRS and CDR2 is YFSETQ. V lost 4 bases and J lost 4; bases outside the gene matches: 5. This CDR3 is built from 14 residues. The CDR3 DNA is TGCGCCAGCAGCCCGAGGACAGGGGGGTACGAGCAGTACTTC. This gives the protein CASSPRTGGYEQYF.

The chain carries TRBV4-1 and TRBJ1-3; tentatively, D is TRBD1 (6 bases). The CDR3 totals 16 residues. CDR1 is MGHRA, CDR2 YSYEKL, per germline. Trimming took off 1 base at V and 0 bases at J, with 10 bases between the two ends. CDR3 region: CASSQGGHLSGNTIYF. CDR3 coding DNA: TGCGCCAGCAGCCAAGGGGGACATCTCTCTGGAAACACCATATATTTT.

V usage is TRBV5-1 and J usage is TRBJ2-7; D is unresolved. The CDR3 is made up of 14 amino acids. V shed 1 base and J shed 0 bases, with 8 bases lying between them. The germline V gene encodes CDR1 SGHRS and CDR2 YFSETQ. In DNA, the CDR3 is TGCGCCAGCAGCTTGAAACGGAGCTCCTACGAGCAGTACTTC. It codes for CASSLKRSSYEQYF.

The table lists this clone with a count of one. The rearrangement links TRBV6-5 to TRBJ2-7, with D unclear. V shed 6 bases and J shed 4 bases, with 13 bases lying between them. This CDR3 region has 13 residues. The germline V gene has CDR1 MNHEY and CDR2 SVGAGI. The CDR3 coding sequence is TGTGCCAGCAGGGAAAACGGAGATTACGAGCAGTACTTC. It codes for CASRENGDYEQYF.

The chain uses TRBV19 and TRBJ2-7, with D tentatively TRBD2 (7 bases). Between the trimmed V and J ends, which lost 5 bases and 4 bases, there was a span of 21 bases. CDR1 is LNHDA, CDR2 SQIVND, per germline (reference sequence). CDR3 length equals 16 residues. The CDR3 sequence is CASSPLLSQGGYEQYF. For the CDR3, the DNA is TGTGCCAGTAGTCCCCTCCTTTCACAGGGAGGGTACGAGCAGTACTTC.

This clone came up a few times. The chain employs TRBV2 and TRBJ1-2; no clear D gene. CDR1 is SNHLY, CDR2 FYNNEI, per germline. The CDR3 is made up of 15 amino acids. Trimming stripped 3 bases from V and 5 bases from J, with 16 bases between. The CDR3 DNA follows: TGTGCCAGCAGTGAGTTAGGGAGATCTCGGTATGGCTACACCTTC. Translating gives CASSELGRSRYGYTF.

The CDR3 spells CSVEGLYGGGSSTDTQYF. The CDR3 DNA reads TGCAGCGTTGAAGGTTTATACGGCGGGGGCTCTAGCACAGATACGCAGTATTTT. This chain connects TRBV29-1 to TRBJ2-3; tentatively, D is TRBD2 (7 bases). Looked up from germline, CDR1 is SQVTM and CDR2 is ANQGSEA. V was shortened by 1 base and J by 0 bases, with 20 bases between the two germline ends. The length of the CDR3 is 18 residues.

The chain couples TRBV18 to TRBJ1-6; tentatively, D is TRBD1 (6 bases). Germline V CDR1 and CDR2: KGHSH, LQKENI. V dropped 2 bases and J dropped 8 bases, with 16 bases sitting between them. CDR3 length: 16 amino acids. CDR3: CASSPVSGSGDSPLHF. The CDR3 nucleotides read TGTGCCAGCTCACCAGTTTCGGGGTCAGGGGATTCACCCCTCCACTTT.

This clone has more than one count but fewer than ten. The CDR3 region is CASSQSSVGGTQYF. The CDR3 nucleotides read TGTGCCAGCAGCCAATCTAGCGTCGGGGGAACCCAGTACTTC. The chain links TRBV7-6 to TRBJ2-5; maybe TRBD2 (6 bases). The CDR3 spans 14 residues. Looked up from germline, CDR1 is SGHVS and CDR2 is FNYEAQ. Between the trimmed V and J ends, which lost 5 bases and 8 bases, there was a span of 18 bases.

The V gene is TRBV5-4, the J gene TRBJ2-5; TRBD2 matches 16 bases. The CDR3 is made up of 17 amino acids. Germline V lookup: CDR1 SGHNT, CDR2 YYREEE (reference sequence). Trimming took 4 bases from V and 5 from J; bases not matched to a gene: 8. The CDR3 is CASSPGLAGGLLETQYF. The CDR3 DNA reads as TGTGCCAGCAGCCCGGGACTAGCGGGGGGGCTGCTGGAGACCCAGTACTTC.

This clone showed up many times. The chain carries TRBV28 and TRBJ1-3; 7 positions match TRBD1. The junction had 5 bases not matched to a gene; V was cut back by 1 base and J by 2 bases. The V gene's germline CDR1 is MDHEN and CDR2 SYDVKM. This CDR3 spans 16 amino acids. CDR3 DNA sequence: TGTGCCAGCAGTTTATTCGGCCAGGGGGCTGGAAACACCATATATTTT. Translated: CASSLFGQGAGNTIYF. The entire variable domain, with the rest obtained from reference TRBV28 and TRBJ1-3, is as follows: DVKVTQSSRYLVKRTGEKVFLECVQDMDHENMFWYRQDPGLGLRLIYFSYDVKMKEKGDIPEGYSVSREKKERFSLILESASTNQTSMYLCASSLFGQGAGNTIYFGEGSWLTVV.

This sequence joins TRBV10-2 and TRBJ2-3, with 7 bases lining up with TRBD1. The V segment lost 7 bases and the J segment 2 bases; nucleotides outside the gene matches: 18. The germline CDR1 and CDR2 sequences are WSHSY and SAAADI. The CDR3 length is 18 residues. This chain's CDR3 is CASTGLLGQAHNTDTQYF. CDR3 bases: TGCGCCAGCACCGGACTCCTTGGACAGGCCCATAACACAGATACGCAGTATTTT.

About this clone: At one of its ends the junction is not consistent with the germline gene, which may arise from a read error. The rearrangement uses TRBV30 and TRBJ2-7; possible D gene TRBD1, 8 bases. CDR3 size: 14 residues. Germline V CDR1 and CDR2: GTSNPN, SVGIG (reference sequence). CDR3 loop: CARSGDRTPYEQYF. CDR3 nucleotide sequence: TGTGCCAGGAGCGGGGACAGGACGCCCTACGAGCAGTACTTC. Based on the CDR3 plus reference TRBV30 and TRBJ2-7, the full variable domain is SQTIHQWPATLVQPVGSPLSLECTVEGTSNPNLYWYRQAAGRGLQLLFYSVGIGQISSEVPQNLSASRPQDRQFILSSKKLLLSDSGFYLCARSGDRTPYEQYFGPGTRLTVT.

The chain is built from TRBV27 and TRBJ2-5; a possible D gene is TRBD2 (6 bases). This CDR3 contains 15 residues. Deletions cut 4 bases from V and 2 bases from J, with 14 bases between. Germline CDR1 is MNHEY and CDR2 is SMNVEV (reference sequence). CDR3 bases: TGTGCCAGCAGTTCGGGACTCCAGAGACAAGAGACCCAGTACTTC. As protein: CASSSGLQRQETQYF.

This chain joins TRBV7-2 and TRBJ1-4; D not certain. Looked up from germline, CDR1 is SGHTA and CDR2 is FQGNSA. CDR3 length: 15 residues. The V end lost 6 bases, the J end lost 0 bases, and 11 bases lay between the germline ends. In DNA, the CDR3 is TGTGCCAGCAGTCGAAGCCAGGCAACTAATGAAAAACTGTTTTTT. This translates into CASSRSQATNEKLFF.

This clone was counted a few times. The chain is built from TRBV4-2 and TRBJ1-2; 9 nucleotides line up with TRBD1. With V trimmed by 0 bases and J by 7 bases, 6 bases remained unmatched. Germline V gene data show CDR1 as LGHNA and CDR2 as YNFKEQ. The CDR3 runs 15 residues. DNA of the CDR3: TGTGCCAGCAGCCAAGAGGGAACAGGGGGCGGTGGCTACACCTTC. Protein product: CASSQEGTGGGGYTF.

J is TRBJ2-3 and V is TRBV12-5; D gene ambiguous. The germline V gene has CDR1 LGHNT and CDR2 FRNRAP. This CDR3 contains 18 residues. Trimming stripped 1 base from V and 0 bases from J, with 17 bases between. Here the CDR3 reads CASGLAPSPLSSTDTQYF. DNA for the CDR3: TGTGCTAGTGGTTTGGCCCCTTCCCCCCTATCAAGCACAGATACGCAGTATTTT.

This clone was recorded a few times. This chain connects TRBV5-1 to TRBJ2-5; 9 bases fit TRBD2. This CDR3 has 15 residues. Germline CDR1 SGHRS, CDR2 YFSETQ. The junction had 7 bases not matched to a gene; V was cut back by 2 bases and J by 5 bases. The CDR3 is CASSLSGGLGETQYF. The CDR3 coding sequence is TGCGCCAGCAGCTTAAGCGGGGGGCTAGGGGAGACCCAGTACTTC.

This clone was seen a single time. Germline and junction disagree at one end, which may indicate a read error. V gene TRBV5-8 combines with J gene TRBJ1-3, with unresolved D. The germline V gene has CDR1 SGHTS and CDR2 YDEGEE. The CDR3 spans 15 residues. CDR3: CASSLKGRTGNTIYF. The CDR3, as DNA: TGTGCCAGCAGCTTGAAAGGAAGGACTGGGAACACCATATATTTT.

The genes are TRBV19 and TRBJ2-2, with a weak D call TRBD2 (6 bases). V lost 5 bases and J lost 1, with 11 bases in between. Germline-derived CDR1 and CDR2 are LNHDA and SQIVND (reference sequence). CDR3 length: 15 amino acids. This CDR3 reads CASSAGTLNTGELFF. DNA of the CDR3: TGTGCCAGTAGTGCCGGGACTTTGAACACCGGGGAGCTGTTTTTT.

The J gene is TRBJ1-5, the V gene TRBV7-8; 7 bases match TRBD1. The CDR3 loop spans 16 amino acids. The junction had 11 bases not matched to a gene; V was cut back by 5 bases and J by 4 bases. The germline CDR1 and CDR2 sequences are SGHVS and FQNEAQ. CDR3 DNA: TGTGCCAGCAGCCCCCGGACAGGCGGTTTTAATCAGCCCCAGCATTTT. Translated: CASSPRTGGFNQPQHF.

The chain carries TRBV5-5 and TRBJ2-3, with a weak D call TRBD1 (6 bases). This CDR3 spans 15 amino acids. Germline assignment: CDR1 SGHKS and CDR2 YYEKEE (reference sequence). The V and J ends lost 0 bases and 0 bases respectively, with 8 bases between them. CDR3 sequence: CASSLVGASTDTQYF. As DNA, the CDR3 is TGTGCCAGCAGCTTGGTGGGGGCTAGCACAGATACGCAGTATTTT.

The V call is TRBV27, the J call TRBJ2-5, with 7 bases matching TRBD1. Matching the DNA end better, TRBJ2-7 makes the J call doubtful. Germline CDR1 MNHEY, CDR2 SMNVEV (reference sequence). This CDR3 is 16 amino acids long. This CDR3 is CASSSGQAKGSYEQYF. The CDR3 DNA follows: TGTGCCAGCAGTTCAGGACAGGCTAAGGGCTCCTACGAGCAGTACTTC.